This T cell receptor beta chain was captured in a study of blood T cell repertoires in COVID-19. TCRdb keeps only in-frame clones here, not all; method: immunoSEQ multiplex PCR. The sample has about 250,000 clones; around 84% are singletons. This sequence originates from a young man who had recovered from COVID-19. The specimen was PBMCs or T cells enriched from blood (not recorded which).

This CDR3 is CASSIGTAYSNQPQHF. For the CDR3, the DNA is TGTGCCAGTAGTATCGGGACAGCTTATAGCAATCAGCCCCAGCATTTT. V and J are TRBV19 and TRBJ1-5, with 7 bases matching TRBD1. The CDR3 covers 16 residues. The V and J ends lost 3 bases and 0 bases, in that order; junction bases with no gene match: 5. Germline CDR1 and CDR2: LNHDA and SQIVND (reference sequence).